The 5 T cell receptor beta chains presented below share a single source sample, sequenced in a study of T cell responses to AZD1222 COVID-19 vaccine. Repertoires were generated with immunoSEQ multiplex PCR, while TCRdb's copy carries only in-frame clones and drops some. The repertoire holds around 120,000 clones, with just over 90% as singletons. The sequences come from peripheral blood, collected 28 days after the second AZD1222 dose. These receptors were taken from an adult who received the AZD1222 COVID-19 vaccine.

V gene TRBV11-2 combines with J gene TRBJ2-3; 10 positions agree with TRBD2. This CDR3 has 14 amino acids. The germline V gene encodes CDR1 SGHAT and CDR2 FQNNGV. The J segment lost 6 bases and the V segment lost 6 bases, leaving 6 bases of the junction unmatched. The CDR3 is CASSSALAGDTQYF. CDR3 nucleotides: TGTGCCAGCAGTTCTGCACTAGCGGGGGATACGCAGTATTTT.

This rearrangement joins TRBV4-1 to TRBJ1-1; 8 bases map to TRBD1. In germline, CDR1 is MGHRA, CDR2 YSYEKL. The CDR3 runs 15 residues. V was pared by 1 base and J by 6 bases, with 7 bases of the junction left unmatched. The DNA of the CDR3 is TGCGCCAGCAGCCAAGTACCAGGGGGCTCGGCTGAAGCTTTCTTT. It is translated as CASSQVPGGSAEAFF.

In its sample, this clone was seen once. The chain recombines TRBV27 with TRBJ1-2; D may be TRBD1 (5 bases). From germline, CDR1 is MNHEY and CDR2 SMNVEV (reference sequence). The CDR3 totals 14 residues. Trimming cost V 5 bases and J 5 bases, with 15 bases left between them. The CDR3 loop reads CASSTAEGWYGYTF. CDR3 nucleotides: TGTGCCAGCAGTACGGCGGAGGGGTGGTATGGCTACACCTTC.

The genes are TRBV18 and TRBJ2-2; either TRBD1 or TRBD2 may supply D (5 bases each). V gave up 6 bases and J gave up 4 bases, with 9 bases separating them. This CDR3 is built from 13 residues. CDR1 and CDR2 (germline): KGHSH, LQKENI. The CDR3 coding sequence is TGTGCCAGCTCCTCAGGGAGCACCGGGGAGCTGTTTTTT. Amino acids: CASSSGSTGELFF.

The CDR3 DNA is TGTGCCTGGAGTTTAGACAGGCGCCAAACTTCTGGGGCCAACGTCCTGACTTTC. Translating it yields CAWSLDRRQTSGANVLTF. This rearrangement joins TRBV30 to TRBJ2-6; possible D gene TRBD1, 6 bases. Per the germline V gene, CDR1 is GTSNPN and CDR2 is SVGIG (reference sequence). The V and J ends lost 2 bases and 1 base respectively, with 18 bases between them. This CDR3 is 18 amino acids long.